What follows is one T cell receptor (beta chain) and its context. Its specificity is unknown. The data originate from a study of cytomegalovirus exposure and HLA in healthy donors. V lost 5 bases to trimming and J lost 11 bases; unmatched junction nucleotides: 12. The CDR3 covers 13 residues. Germline V gene lookup returns CDR1 SGHNT and CDR2 YYREEE (reference sequence). The study ran its PCR with 60 Vbeta and 13 Jbeta primers. Method: immunoSEQ multiplex PCR; TCRdb's copy keeps in-frame clones and lacks some. In the table there are around 200,000 clones, 70% of which are singletons. Study-wide results and caveats: A later analysis associated 15,000 to 20,000 TCR beta sequences with HLA alleles at a 0.05 false discovery rate. Analysis performed later showed TCR beta chains linked to HLA being more clonally expanded than equally common others.

Sequenced sample: PBMCs. The receptor's source is a man between 35 and 55 years old in good health and CMV-seropositive. The rearrangement uses TRBV5-4 and TRBJ2-5; the match to TRBD1 covers 7 bases. The CDR3 nucleotides read TGTGCCAGCAGTTCCACAGGGGTCGGGGAGCAGTACTTC. Translating it yields CASSSTGVGEQYF.